This T cell receptor beta chain was sequenced during a study of blood T cell repertoires in COVID-19. The CDR3 sequence is 13 residues long. V was shortened by 3 bases and J by 0 bases, with 6 bases between the two germline ends. Germline loops: CDR1 SGHTS, CDR2 YDEGEE. The table lists this clone with a count of one. Assay used: immunoSEQ multiplex PCR; TCRdb lists only in-frame clones, some missing. Of 200,000 to 250,000 clones listed, around four fifths were seen once; the top ten hold 4%. The origin of this receptor is a man aged 50-59 years with acute or convalescent COVID-19. The chain joins TRBV5-8 to TRBJ1-1; D call uncertain. Sequenced material: peripheral blood. The CDR3 sequence: CASSSSLNTEAFF. The CDR3 DNA is TGTGCCAGCAGCTCCTCCCTGAACACTGAAGCTTTCTTT.